This TCR beta chain was found in a study of post-analysis software for immune sequencing data (dated by TCRdb to about 2015). Background for the entire study: The recorded disease courses included relapsing-remitting, secondary progressive and progressive-relapsing multiple sclerosis, and some patients had no subtype annotation. A subset of samples was prepared in parallel using single-end sample barcoding, then pooled and co-amplified after Illumina adapter ligation. The multiple sclerosis patient repertoires were compared with more than 10 previously published healthy control repertoires from donors aged about 6 to 26 years.

Concerning this clonotype: Its antigen remains unidentified. Base quality data are lacking; no much larger clone is found one base away.

The library relied on PCR. Reads for this sample came from an Illumina HiSeq 2500. To reduce PCR and sequencing biases, unique molecular identifiers were incorporated into the TCR beta cDNA libraries. Per 1 to 10 million input T cells, roughly 500,000 cDNA molecules were obtained, such that each molecule approximated one T cell. The patient libraries were prepared and sequenced with the same protocol used for the earlier healthy control dataset. Within a given batch, samples were prepared together, multiplexed and sequenced on the same HiSeq lane. In the original analysis: Raw barcoded reads were processed with MIGEC, discarding single-read molecular identifier groups before consensus assembly and CDR3 extraction. Clonotype tables were post-analysed with VDJtools, and diversity was normalized by down-sampling all datasets to the smallest sample size. Repertoire overlap clustering matched CDR3 amino acid but not nucleotide sequences to correct batch-related cross-sample contamination. Starting from the raw public reads, TCRdb applied fastp trimming at Q25, assembled clones with MiXCR and retained in-frame beta chains. Identical CDR3 protein sequences are pooled into one entry, listed with their most common genes and DNA. These V and J calls rely on TCRdb rather than the paper's analysis. Counted in this sample were roughly 600,000 distinct CDR3 sequences; about 44% of them appeared once. Jointly, the top ten make up about 1.8% of the sample.

V loses 8 bases of germline sequence and J loses 2 bases, and the interval between the two ends is 11 bases. Its CDR3 holds 13 amino acids, cysteine through phenylalanine. Only the CDR3 region is kept as DNA, spanning 39 bases read in frame from base 1. From a lookup of the germline V gene, CDR1 and CDR2 are SGHTA and FQGNSA. What the research found in general, with its limitations: The multiple sclerosis patient group was slightly younger than the control group. Direct clustering with F measure showed strong co-clustering of samples prepared in the same batch, prompting a batch-effect correction. Compared with controls, multiple sclerosis patients had significantly lower normalized Chao1 diversity, a finding suggesting substantial peripheral T-cell clonal expansion. About five TRBV segments, including TRBV5-6, TRBV5-1 and TRBV20-1, were significantly more frequent in patients than controls.

To demonstrate the VDJtools post-analysis software, the study profiled TCR beta repertoires from the peripheral blood of about a dozen young patients with multiple sclerosis. Multiple sclerosis patients were children and adolescents aged 6 to 15 years. This TCR was sampled from a girl aged 10-17 years with multiple sclerosis. Recombination joined TRBV7-2 with TRBJ2-3; no D segment can be confidently identified. Sequencing used blood. For the CDR3, the sequence is CASRRPPTDTQYF. The DNA sequence is as follows: TGTGCCAGCCGCCGACCTCCCACAGATACGCAGTATTTT.